This T cell receptor (beta chain) was sequenced for a study of cytomegalovirus exposure and HLA in healthy donors. Points from the study as a whole: Several of the most significant clusters appeared linked to common viral pathogens, based on a later analysis. In an earlier analysis, in approximately 630 donors, most V segments appeared productive either ~87% or ~30% of the time. By a later analysis, the bulk of CMV-associated TCR beta chains appeared HLA-restricted.

This clone was seen only once. Antigen: not known. The PCR contained 60 Vbeta and 13 Jbeta primers. Generated by immunoSEQ multiplex PCR, the TCRdb table keeps only in-frame clones and is missing some. The sample contains fewer than 200,000 clones, 80% to 85% of which appear only once. V lost 6 bases, J lost 1 base, and 10 bases stayed unmatched. Germline CDR1 is SEHNR and CDR2 is FQNEAQ (reference sequence). The CDR3 totals 16 residues. Healthy bone marrow donors made up the donor group. Specimen: PBMCs. This TCR was recovered from a man in his fifties or sixties in good health and CMV-seronegative. This chain uses TRBV7-9 with TRBJ2-7, with 9 bases aligning to TRBD1. DNA of the CDR3: TGTGCCAGCAGACTGATACAGGGGGCCTTTTCCTACGAGCAGTACTTC. Residues: CASRLIQGAFSYEQYF.